This is a list of T cell receptor beta chains from one sample in a study of fetal regulatory T cell absence and autoimmunity. The assay was immunoSEQ multiplex PCR, and TCRdb's table has in-frame clones only and misses some. The table includes about 95,000 clones, 55% to 75% detected once. The sample was pancreas tissue. Every receptor here comes from a male donor with IPEX syndrome. CDR3s include the opening cysteine and the closing phenylalanine or tryptophan. The order of the fields is clone size, D gene, J gene, V gene, CDR3 protein, CDR3 DNA. The D gene is left open where the match is weak. Size values are once, few and many counts, or a class for expanded clones, and some rows have none.

>.|.|TRBJ2-5|TRBV5-1
CASSLVGATFRRETQYF
TGCGCCAGCAGCTTGGTGGGGGCGACCTTTAGGCGAGAGACCCAGTACTTC
>.|.|TRBJ1-3|TRBV7-2
CASSLAPGNTIYF
TGTGCCAGCAGCTTAGCGCCGGGGAACACCATATATTTT
>.|.|TRBJ2-1|TRBV7-9
CASSHEGGAYNEQFF
TGTGCCAGCAGCCACGAGGGCGGGGCCTACAATGAGCAGTTCTTC
>.|.|TRBJ1-1|TRBV30
CAWSRTWGEAFF
TGTGCCTGGAGTAGAACGTGGGGTGAAGCTTTCTTT
>.|TRBD1|TRBJ2-7|TRBV19
CASSNRGSYEQYF
TGTGCCAGTAGTAACAGGGGCTCCTACGAGCAGTACTTC
>.|.|TRBJ1-4|TRBV2
CASSEVQGEKLFF
TGTGCCAGCAGTGAGGTTCAGGGTGAAAAACTGTTTTTT
>.|.|TRBJ2-2|TRBV6-5
CASSYRGGGDTGELFF
TGTGCCAGCAGTTACCGGGGAGGGGGAGACACCGGGGAGCTGTTTTTT
>once|TRBD1|TRBJ2-6|TRBV11-3
CASSSGGAGANVLTF
TGTGCCAGCAGCTCAGGGGGCGCTGGGGCCAACGTCCTGACTTTC
>.|.|TRBJ1-3|TRBV7-6
CASSLWLQGPGNTIYF
TGTGCCAGCAGCTTATGGCTCCAGGGGCCTGGAAACACCATATATTTT
>.|TRBD2|TRBJ2-7|TRBV11-2
CASRGLASGRTSYEQYF
TGTGCCAGCAGGGGACTAGCTAGCGGGAGGACCTCCTACGAGCAGTACTTC
>.|TRBD1|TRBJ1-1|TRBV30
CAWSAGGTEAFF
TGTGCCTGGAGTGCAGGGGGCACTGAAGCTTTCTTT
>few|TRBD1|TRBJ1-2|TRBV27
CASSPPGTGRSGYTF
TGTGCCAGCAGTCCTCCCGGGACAGGGAGGAGCGGCTACACCTTC
>.|.|TRBJ1-3|TRBV5-1
CASSLRGRSGNTIYF
TGCGCCAGCAGCTTGAGAGGGAGGTCTGGAAACACCATATATTTT
>.|TRBD1|TRBJ1-2|TRBV6-6
CASSYWQGEPNYGYTF
TGTGCCAGCAGTTACTGGCAGGGGGAGCCTAACTATGGCTACACCTTC
>few|.|TRBJ1-2|TRBV6-5
CASSYSLDIYGYTF
TGTGCCAGCAGTTACTCGCTGGATATCTATGGCTACACCTTC
>.|.|TRBJ1-1|TRBV30
CAWSRYTEAFF
TGTGCCTGGAGTCGGTACACTGAAGCTTTCTTT
>.|.|TRBJ2-4|TRBV5-6
CASSFGGEDIQYF
TGTGCCAGCAGCTTTGGCGGAGAAGACATTCAGTACTTC
>.|TRBD2|TRBJ2-7|TRBV11-2
CASASGGPSYEQYF
TGTGCCAGCGCCAGCGGGGGGCCCTCCTACGAGCAGTACTTC
>.|TRBD1|TRBJ2-5|TRBV27
CASSLGTGQETQYF
TGTGCCAGCAGTTTAGGGACAGGCCAAGAGACCCAGTACTTC
>.|TRBD1|TRBJ1-2|TRBV14
CASSQGRDRVGVGYTF
TGTGCCAGCAGCCAAGGGCGAGACAGGGTTGGAGTTGGCTACACCTTC
>.|.|TRBJ1-4|TRBV28
CASSLNEKLFF
TGTGCCAGCAGTTTAAATGAAAAACTGTTTTTT
>.|.|TRBJ1-6|TRBV11-3
CASSFPVGFNSPLHF
TGTGCCAGCAGCTTCCCAGTCGGTTTTAATTCACCCCTCCACTTT
>.|TRBD1|TRBJ2-4|TRBV5-6
CASSLGQGIQYF
TGTGCCAGCAGCTTGGGACAGGGCATTCAGTACTTC